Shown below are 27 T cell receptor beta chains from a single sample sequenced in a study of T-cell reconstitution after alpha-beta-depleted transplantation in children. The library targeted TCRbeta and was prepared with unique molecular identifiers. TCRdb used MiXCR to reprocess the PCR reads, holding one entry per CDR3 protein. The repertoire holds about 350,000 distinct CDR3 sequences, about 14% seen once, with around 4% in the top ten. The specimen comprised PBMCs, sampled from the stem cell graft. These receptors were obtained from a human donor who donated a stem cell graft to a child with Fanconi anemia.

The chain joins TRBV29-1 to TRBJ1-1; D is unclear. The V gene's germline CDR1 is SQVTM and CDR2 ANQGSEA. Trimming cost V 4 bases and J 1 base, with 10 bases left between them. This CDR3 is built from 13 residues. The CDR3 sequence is CSVGTQANTEAFF. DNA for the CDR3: TGCAGCGTTGGTACCCAAGCGAACACTGAAGCTTTCTTT.

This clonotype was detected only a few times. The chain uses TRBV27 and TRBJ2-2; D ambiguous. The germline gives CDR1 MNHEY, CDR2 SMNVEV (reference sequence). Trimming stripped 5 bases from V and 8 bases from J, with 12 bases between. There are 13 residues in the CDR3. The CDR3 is CASSPYTVGELFF. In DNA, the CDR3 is TGTGCCAGCAGTCCTTACACGGTGGGGGAGCTGTTTTTT.

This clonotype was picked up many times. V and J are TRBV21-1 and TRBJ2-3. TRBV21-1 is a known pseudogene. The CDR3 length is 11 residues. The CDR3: CASSNTDTQYF. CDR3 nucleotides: TGTGCCAGCAGCAACACAGATACGCAGTATTTT.

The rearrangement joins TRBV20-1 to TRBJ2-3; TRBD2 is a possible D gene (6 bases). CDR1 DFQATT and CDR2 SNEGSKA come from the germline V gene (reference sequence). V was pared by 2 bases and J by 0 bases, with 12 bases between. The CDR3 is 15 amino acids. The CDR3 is CSARSPGTSTDTQYF. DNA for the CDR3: TGCAGTGCTAGATCTCCCGGGACTAGCACAGATACGCAGTATTTT.

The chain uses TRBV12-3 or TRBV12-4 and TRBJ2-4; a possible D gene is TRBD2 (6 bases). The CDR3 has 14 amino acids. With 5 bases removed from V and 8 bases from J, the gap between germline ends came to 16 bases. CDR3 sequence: CASSLGLGEDIQYF. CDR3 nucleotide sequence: TGTGCCAGCAGTCTAGGACTTGGGGAGGACATTCAGTACTTC.

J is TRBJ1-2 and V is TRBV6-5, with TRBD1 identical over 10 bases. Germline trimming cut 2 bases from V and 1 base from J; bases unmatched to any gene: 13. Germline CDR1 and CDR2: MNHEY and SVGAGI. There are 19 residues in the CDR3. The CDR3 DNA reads TGTGCCAGCAGTTACCCCCCCGGGACAGGGGACGTGCTTAACTATGGCTACACCTTC. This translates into CASSYPPGTGDVLNYGYTF.

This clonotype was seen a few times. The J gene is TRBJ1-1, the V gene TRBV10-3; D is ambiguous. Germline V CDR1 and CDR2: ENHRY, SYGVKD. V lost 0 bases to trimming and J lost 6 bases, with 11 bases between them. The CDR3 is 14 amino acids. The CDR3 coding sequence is TGTGCCATCAGTGAGTCGAGTGCAGTCTCTGAAGCTTTCTTT. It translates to CAISESSAVSEAFF.

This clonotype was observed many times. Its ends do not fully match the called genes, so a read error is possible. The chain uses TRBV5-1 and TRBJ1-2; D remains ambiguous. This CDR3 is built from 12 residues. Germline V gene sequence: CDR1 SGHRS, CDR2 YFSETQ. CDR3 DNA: TGTGCCAGCAGTTTAGAGAACTATGGCTACACCTTC. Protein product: CASSLENYGYTF. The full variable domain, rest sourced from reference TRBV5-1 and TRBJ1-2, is KAGVTQTPRYLIKTRGQQVTLSCSPISGHRSVSWYQQTPGQGLQFLFEYFSETQRNKGNFPGRFSGRQFSNSRSEMNVSTLELGDSALYLCASSLENYGYTFGSGTRLTVV.

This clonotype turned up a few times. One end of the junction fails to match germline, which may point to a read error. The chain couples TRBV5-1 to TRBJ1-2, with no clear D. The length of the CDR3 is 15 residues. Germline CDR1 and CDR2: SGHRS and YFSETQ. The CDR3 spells CASSLEPLGTYGYTF. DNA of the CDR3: TGCGCCAGCAGTTTGGAGCCCCTTGGTACCTATGGCTACACCTTC.

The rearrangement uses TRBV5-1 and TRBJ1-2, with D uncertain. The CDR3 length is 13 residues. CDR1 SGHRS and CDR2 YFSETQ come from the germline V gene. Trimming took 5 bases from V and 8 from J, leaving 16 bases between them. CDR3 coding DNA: TGCGCCAGCAGAGCTCCTACCGCTAGGGGCTACACCTTC. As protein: CASRAPTARGYTF.

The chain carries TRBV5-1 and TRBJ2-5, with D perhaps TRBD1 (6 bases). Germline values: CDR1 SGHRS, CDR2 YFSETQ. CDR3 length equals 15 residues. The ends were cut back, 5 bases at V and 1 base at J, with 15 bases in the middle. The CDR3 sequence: CASSSQQGPQETQYF. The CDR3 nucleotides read TGCGCCAGCAGTTCGCAACAGGGTCCCCAAGAGACCCAGTACTTC.

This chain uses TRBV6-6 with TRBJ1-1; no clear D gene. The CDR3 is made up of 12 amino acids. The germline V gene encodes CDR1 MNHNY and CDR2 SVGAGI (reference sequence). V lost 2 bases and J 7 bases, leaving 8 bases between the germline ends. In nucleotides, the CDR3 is TGTGCCAGCAGTTACCGGATCGGTGAAGCTTTCTTT. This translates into CASSYRIGEAFF.

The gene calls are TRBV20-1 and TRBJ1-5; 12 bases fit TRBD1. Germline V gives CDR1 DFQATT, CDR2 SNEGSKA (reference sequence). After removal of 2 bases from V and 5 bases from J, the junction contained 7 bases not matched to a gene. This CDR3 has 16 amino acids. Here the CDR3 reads CSARTRGTGGDQPQHF. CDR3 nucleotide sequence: TGCAGTGCTAGAACCCGAGGGACAGGGGGCGATCAGCCCCAGCATTTT.

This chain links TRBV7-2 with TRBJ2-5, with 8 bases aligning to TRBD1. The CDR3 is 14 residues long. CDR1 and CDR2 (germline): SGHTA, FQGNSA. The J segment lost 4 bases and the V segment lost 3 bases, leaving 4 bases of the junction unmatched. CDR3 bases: TGTGCCAGCAGCTTCTCAGGGGGCCCAGAGACCCAGTACTTC. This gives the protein CASSFSGGPETQYF.

CDR3 in DNA: TGTGCCAGCAGTTTTGGTACCGTTCGGGGGGGTTCTCAAGAGACCCAGTACTTC. It yields the protein CASSFGTVRGGSQETQYF. The chain links TRBV28 to TRBJ2-5, with TRBD2 identical over 8 bases. Germline V gives CDR1 MDHEN, CDR2 SYDVKM. Unmatched junction bases numbered 14, after V lost 3 bases and J lost 2 bases. The CDR3 spans 18 residues.

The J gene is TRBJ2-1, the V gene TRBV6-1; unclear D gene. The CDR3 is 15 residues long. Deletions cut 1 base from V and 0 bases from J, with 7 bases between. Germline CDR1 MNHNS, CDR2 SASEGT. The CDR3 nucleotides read TGTGCCAGCAGTGAAGTAGCAGCCTCCTACAATGAGCAGTTCTTC. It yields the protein CASSEVAASYNEQFF.

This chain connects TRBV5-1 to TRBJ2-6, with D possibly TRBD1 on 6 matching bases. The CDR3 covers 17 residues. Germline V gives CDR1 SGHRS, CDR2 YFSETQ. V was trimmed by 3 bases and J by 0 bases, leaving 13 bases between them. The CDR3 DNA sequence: TGCGCCAGCAGCTCTGCAGGGGTTGCCTCTGGGGCCAACGTCCTGACTTTC. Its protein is CASSSAGVASGANVLTF.

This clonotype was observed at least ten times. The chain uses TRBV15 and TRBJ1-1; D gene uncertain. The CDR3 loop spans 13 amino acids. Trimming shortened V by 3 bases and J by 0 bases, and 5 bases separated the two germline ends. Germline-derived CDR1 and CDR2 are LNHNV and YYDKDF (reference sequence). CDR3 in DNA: TGTGCCACCAGCAGTGGCATGAACACTGAAGCTTTCTTT. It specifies CATSSGMNTEAFF.

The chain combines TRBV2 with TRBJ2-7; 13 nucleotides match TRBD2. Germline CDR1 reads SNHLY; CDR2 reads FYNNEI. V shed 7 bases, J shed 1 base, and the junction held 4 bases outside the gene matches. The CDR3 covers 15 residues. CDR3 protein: CASTPTSGGSYEQYF. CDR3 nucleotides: TGTGCCAGCACCCCGACTAGCGGGGGGTCCTACGAGCAGTACTTC.

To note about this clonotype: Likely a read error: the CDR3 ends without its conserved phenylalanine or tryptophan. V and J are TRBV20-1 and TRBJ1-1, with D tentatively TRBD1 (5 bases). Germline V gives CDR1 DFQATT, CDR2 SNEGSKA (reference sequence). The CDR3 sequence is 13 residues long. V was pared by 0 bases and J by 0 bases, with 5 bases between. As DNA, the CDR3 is TGCAGTGCTAGAGACAGGGTGAACACTGAAGCTTTCTAT. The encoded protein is CSARDRVNTEAFY.

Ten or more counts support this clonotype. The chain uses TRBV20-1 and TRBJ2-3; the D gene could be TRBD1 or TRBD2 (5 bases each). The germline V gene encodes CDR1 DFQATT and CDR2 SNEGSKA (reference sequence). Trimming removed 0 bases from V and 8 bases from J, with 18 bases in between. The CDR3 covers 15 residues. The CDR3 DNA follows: TGCAGTGCTAGAGAAAGACTGGGGGTTGATGGTACGCAGTATTTT. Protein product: CSARERLGVDGTQYF.

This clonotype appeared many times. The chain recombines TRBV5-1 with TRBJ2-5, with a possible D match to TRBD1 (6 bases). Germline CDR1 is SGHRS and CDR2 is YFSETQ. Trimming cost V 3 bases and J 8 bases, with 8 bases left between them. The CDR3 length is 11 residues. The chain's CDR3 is CASSSDRTQYF. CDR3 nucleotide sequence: TGCGCCAGCAGCTCGGACAGAACCCAGTACTTC.

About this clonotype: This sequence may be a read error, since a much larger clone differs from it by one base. In DNA form, the CDR3 reads TGTGCCAGCAGTCAAGGGACAGAAGAGACCCAGTACTTC. Protein sequence: CASSQGTEETQYF. This sequence joins TRBV3-1 and TRBJ2-5; 7 bases align to TRBD1. The CDR3 runs 13 residues. CDR1 is LGHDT and CDR2 is YNNKEL in the germline V gene (reference sequence).

CDR3 nucleotides: TGCGCCAGCAGCTTGGTTCCGACGCCCACAGATACGCAGTATTTT. Translation gives CASSLVPTPTDTQYF. The gene calls are TRBV5-1 and TRBJ2-3; D is ambiguous. Trimming cost V 0 bases and J 2 bases, with 10 bases left between them. The germline gives CDR1 SGHRS, CDR2 YFSETQ. CDR3 length: 15 residues.

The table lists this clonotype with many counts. CDR3 in DNA: TGCAGTGCTAGTGGGCCAGGGGACTCCTCCTACGAGCAGTACGTC. Amino acid sequence: CSASGPGDSSYEQYV. The V gene is TRBV20-1, the J gene TRBJ2-7, with D possibly being TRBD1 or TRBD2 (6 bases each). The CDR3 totals 15 residues. The V and J ends lost 3 bases and 0 bases respectively, with 15 bases between them. Looked up from germline, CDR1 is DFQATT and CDR2 is SNEGSKA (reference sequence).

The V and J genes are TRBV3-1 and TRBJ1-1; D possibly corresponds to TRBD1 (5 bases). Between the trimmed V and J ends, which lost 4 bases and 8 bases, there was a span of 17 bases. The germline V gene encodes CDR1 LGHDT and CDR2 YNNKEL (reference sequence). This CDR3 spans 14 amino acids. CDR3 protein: CASSPQGSQGEAFF. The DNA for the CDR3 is TGTGCCAGCAGCCCCCAAGGTAGTCAGGGAGAAGCTTTCTTT.

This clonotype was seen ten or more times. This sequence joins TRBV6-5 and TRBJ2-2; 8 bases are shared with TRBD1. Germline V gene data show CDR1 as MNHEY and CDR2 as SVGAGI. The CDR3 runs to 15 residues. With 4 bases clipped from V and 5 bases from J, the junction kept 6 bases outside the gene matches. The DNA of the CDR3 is TGTGCCAGCAGTTCCCGACAGGGGTGGACCGGGGAGCTGTTTTTT. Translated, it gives CASSSRQGWTGELFF.